This T cell receptor (beta chain) derives from a study of T cells in Graves' hyperthyroidism and ophthalmopathy. Germline loops: CDR1 KGHSH, CDR2 LQKENI. V lost 5 bases and J 5 bases, leaving 7 bases between the germline ends. The CDR3 is made up of 12 amino acids. TCR beta CDR3 sequences were amplified from RNA transcripts. Using the HTBI primer set, a first-round RT-PCR was run on the TCR CDR3. TCRdb fed the multiplex PCR reads into MiXCR, producing one record per CDR3 protein. The table shows 500,000 to 650,000 distinct CDR3 sequences, with 40% to 50% occurring only once. Sequencing was carried out using peripheral blood or thyroid tissue (not recorded which). This receptor was obtained from an adult woman with Graves' disease, either hyperthyroidism or ophthalmopathy (not recorded which). J is TRBJ1-5 and V is TRBV18; no clear D. CDR3: CASSDGYQPQHF. The CDR3 DNA reads TGTGCCAGCTCAGACGGATATCAGCCCCAGCATTTT.